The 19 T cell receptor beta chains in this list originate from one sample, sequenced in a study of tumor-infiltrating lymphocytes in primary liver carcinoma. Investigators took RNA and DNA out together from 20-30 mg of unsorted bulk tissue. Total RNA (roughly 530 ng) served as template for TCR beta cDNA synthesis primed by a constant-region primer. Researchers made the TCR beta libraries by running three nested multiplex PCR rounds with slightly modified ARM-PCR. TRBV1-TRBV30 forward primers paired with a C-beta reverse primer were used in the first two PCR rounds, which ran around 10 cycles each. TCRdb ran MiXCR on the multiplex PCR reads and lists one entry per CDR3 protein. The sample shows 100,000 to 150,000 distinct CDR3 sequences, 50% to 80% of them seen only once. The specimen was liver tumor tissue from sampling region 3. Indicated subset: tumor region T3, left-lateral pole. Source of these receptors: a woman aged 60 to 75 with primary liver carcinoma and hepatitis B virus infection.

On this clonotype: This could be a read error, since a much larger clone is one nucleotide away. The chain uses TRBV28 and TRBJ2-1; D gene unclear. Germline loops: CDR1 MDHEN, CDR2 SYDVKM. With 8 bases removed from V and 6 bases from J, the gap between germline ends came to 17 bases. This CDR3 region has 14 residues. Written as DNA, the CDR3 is TGTGCCAGCGTGGGGTCCCAAGCACCCAATGAGCAGTTCTTC. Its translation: CASVGSQAPNEQFF.

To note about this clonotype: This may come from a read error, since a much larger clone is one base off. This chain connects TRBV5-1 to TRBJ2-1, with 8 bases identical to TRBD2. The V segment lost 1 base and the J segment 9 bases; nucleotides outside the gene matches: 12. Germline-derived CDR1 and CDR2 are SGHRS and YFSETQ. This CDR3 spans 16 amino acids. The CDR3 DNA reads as TGCGCCAGCAGCTTGATTCCGGGACTAGAGCACAGTGAGCAGTTCTTC. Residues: CASSLIPGLEHSEQFF.

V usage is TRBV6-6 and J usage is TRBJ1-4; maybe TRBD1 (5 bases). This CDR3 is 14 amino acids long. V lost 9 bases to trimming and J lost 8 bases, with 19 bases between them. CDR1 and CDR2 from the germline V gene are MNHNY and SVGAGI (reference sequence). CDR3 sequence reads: CASSISRGVEKLFF. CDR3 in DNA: TGTGCCAGTAGCATATCGCGAGGGGTAGAAAAACTGTTTTTT.

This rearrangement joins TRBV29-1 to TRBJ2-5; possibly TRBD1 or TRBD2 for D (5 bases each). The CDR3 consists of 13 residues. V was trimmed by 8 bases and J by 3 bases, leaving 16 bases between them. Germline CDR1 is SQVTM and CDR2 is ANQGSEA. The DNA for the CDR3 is TGCAGCCTTGGATCAAGAGGGGAAGAGACCCAGTACTTC. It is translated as CSLGSRGEETQYF.

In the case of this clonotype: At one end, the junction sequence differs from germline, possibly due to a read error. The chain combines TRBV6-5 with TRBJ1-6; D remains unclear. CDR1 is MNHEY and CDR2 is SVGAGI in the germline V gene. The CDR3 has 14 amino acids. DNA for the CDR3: TGTGCCAGTAGTTACTATACGGCTAATTCACCCCTCCACTTT. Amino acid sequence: CASSYYTANSPLHF.

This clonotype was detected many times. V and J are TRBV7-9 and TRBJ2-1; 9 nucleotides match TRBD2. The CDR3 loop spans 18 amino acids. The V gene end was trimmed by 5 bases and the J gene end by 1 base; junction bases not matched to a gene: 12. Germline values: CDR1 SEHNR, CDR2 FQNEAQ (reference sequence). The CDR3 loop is CASSGSRVSGSSYNEQFF. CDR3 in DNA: TGTGCCAGCAGCGGTAGCCGGGTTAGCGGGAGTTCCTACAATGAGCAGTTCTTC.

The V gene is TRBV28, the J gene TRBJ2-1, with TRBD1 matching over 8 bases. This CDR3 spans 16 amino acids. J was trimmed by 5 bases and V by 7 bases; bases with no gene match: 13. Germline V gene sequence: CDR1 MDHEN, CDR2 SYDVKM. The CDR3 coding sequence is TGTGCCAGCAATTCAGGACAGGGTCGACCCCACAATGAGCAGTTCTTC. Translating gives CASNSGQGRPHNEQFF.

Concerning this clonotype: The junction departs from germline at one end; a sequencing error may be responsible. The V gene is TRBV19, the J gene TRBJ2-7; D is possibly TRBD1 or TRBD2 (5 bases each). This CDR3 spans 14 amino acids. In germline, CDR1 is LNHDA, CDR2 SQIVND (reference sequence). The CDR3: CASSIRDRTYEQYF. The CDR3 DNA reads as TGTGCCAGTAGTATTCGGGACCGAACCTACGAGCAGTATTTC.

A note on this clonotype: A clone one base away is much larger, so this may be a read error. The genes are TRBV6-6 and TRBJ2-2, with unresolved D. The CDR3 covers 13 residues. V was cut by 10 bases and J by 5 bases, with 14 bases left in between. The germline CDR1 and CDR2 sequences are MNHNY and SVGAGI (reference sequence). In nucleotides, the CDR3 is TGTGCCACCAAAACTTCTAAAACCGGGGAGCTGTTTTTT. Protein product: CATKTSKTGELFF.

The CDR3 bases are TGTGCCAGCAGTATTAACGGAGAGTCGACCGGCTACACCTTC. Its translation is CASSINGESTGYTF. V gene TRBV2 combines with J gene TRBJ1-2, with unresolved D. Germline V gene lookup returns CDR1 SNHLY and CDR2 FYNNEI. CDR3 length equals 14 residues. Trimming took 5 bases from V and 8 from J, leaving 18 bases between them. Combining the CDR3 with reference TRBV2 and TRBJ1-2 gives the whole variable domain EPEVTQTPSHQVTQMGQEVILRCVPISNHLYFYWYRQILGQKVEFLVSFYNNEISEKSEIFDDQFSVERPDGSNFTLKIRSTKLEDSAMYFCASSINGESTGYTFGSGTRLTVV.

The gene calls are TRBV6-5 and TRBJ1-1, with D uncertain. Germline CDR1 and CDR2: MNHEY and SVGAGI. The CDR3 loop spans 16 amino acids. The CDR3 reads CVNTPPYGRLNTEAFF. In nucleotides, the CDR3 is TGTGTCAACACCCCTCCCTATGGCAGGCTGAACACTGAAGCTTTCTTT.

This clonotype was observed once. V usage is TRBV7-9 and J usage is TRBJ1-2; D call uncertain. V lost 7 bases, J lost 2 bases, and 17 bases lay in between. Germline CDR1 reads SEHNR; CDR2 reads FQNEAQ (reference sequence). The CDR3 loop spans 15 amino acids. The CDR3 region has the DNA TGTGCCAGCACCGAGCGGGCGGGCCGAAACTATGGCTACACCTTC. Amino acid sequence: CASTERAGRNYGYTF.

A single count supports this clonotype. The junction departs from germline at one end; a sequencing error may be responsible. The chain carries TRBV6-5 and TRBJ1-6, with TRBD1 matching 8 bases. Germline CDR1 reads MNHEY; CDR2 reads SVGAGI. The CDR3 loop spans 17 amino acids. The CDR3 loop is CAGSPRQGWSYNSPLHF. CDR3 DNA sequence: TGTGCCGGCAGTCCCCGACAGGGGTGGTCCTATAACTCACCCCTCCACTTT.

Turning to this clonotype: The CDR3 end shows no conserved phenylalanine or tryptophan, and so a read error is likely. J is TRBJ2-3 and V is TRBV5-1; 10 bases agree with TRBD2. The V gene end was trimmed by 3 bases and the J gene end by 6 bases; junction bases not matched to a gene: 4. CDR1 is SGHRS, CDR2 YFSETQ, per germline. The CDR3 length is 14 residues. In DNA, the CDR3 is TGCGCCAGCAGCTCGAGCGGGAGGGAGGATACGCAGTATTCT. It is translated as CASSSSGREDTQYS.

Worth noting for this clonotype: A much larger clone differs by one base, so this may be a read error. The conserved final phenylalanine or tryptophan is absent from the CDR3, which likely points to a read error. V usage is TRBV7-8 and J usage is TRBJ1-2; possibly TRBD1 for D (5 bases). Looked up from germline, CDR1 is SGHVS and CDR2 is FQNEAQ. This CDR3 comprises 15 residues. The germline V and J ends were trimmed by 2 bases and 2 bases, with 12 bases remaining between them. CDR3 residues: CASSLTRTKNYGYTS. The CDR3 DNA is TGTGCCAGCAGCTTAACTCGGACAAAAAACTATGGCTACACCTCC.

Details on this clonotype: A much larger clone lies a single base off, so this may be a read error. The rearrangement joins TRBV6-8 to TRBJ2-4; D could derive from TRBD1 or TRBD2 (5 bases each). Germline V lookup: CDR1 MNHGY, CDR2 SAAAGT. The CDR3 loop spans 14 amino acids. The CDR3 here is CASSEGSSKNIKYF. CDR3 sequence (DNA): TGTGCCAGCAGTGAGGGGAGTTCCAAAAACATTAAGTACTTC.

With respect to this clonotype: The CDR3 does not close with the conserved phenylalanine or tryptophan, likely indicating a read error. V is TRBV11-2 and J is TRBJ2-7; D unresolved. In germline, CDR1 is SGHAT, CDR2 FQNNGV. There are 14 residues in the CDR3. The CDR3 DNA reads TGTGCCAGCAGCTCGCGGACGGAGCCCTACGAACAGTACTTA. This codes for CASSSRTEPYEQYL.

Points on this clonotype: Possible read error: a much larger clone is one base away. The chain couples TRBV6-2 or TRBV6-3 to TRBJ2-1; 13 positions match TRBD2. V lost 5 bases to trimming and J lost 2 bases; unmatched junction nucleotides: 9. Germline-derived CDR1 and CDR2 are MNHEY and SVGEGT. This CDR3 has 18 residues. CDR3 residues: CASSGTRTSGRTYNEQFF. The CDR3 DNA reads TGTGCCAGCAGTGGAACAAGGACTAGCGGGAGAACCTACAATGAGCAGTTCTTC.

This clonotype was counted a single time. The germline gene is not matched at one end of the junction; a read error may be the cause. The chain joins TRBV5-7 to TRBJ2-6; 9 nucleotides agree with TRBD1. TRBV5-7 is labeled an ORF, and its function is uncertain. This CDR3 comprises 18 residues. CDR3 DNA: TGTGCCAGCAGCCTCGTCGGGACAGGGACAGCTGGGGCCGACGTCCTGACTTTC. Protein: CASSLVGTGTAGADVLTF.